The subject of this entry is one T cell receptor (beta chain). This receptor's antigen is unknown. Base-call qualities are not available, and no considerably larger clone is one nucleotide away. The sample belongs to a study of blood T cell repertoires in COVID-19 (dated by TCRdb to 2020 to 2022). Describing the broader study: Samples covering the acute and convalescent phases of COVID-19 were provided by collaborators in the United States, Italy and Spain. Where available, HLA class I and class II types were obtained from metadata supplied by the sample provider rather than from assay-based typing. Samples were obtained from the ongoing ImmuneRACE study (first 160 participants) and from over 1,000 subjects provided by 6 global collaborators. The repertoires were made available in a free public database intended to serve as a resource for research on the immune response to SARS-CoV-2. A de-identified subject ID, COVID-19 status, age in years and sex were almost always included in the sample metadata. The dataset comprised deeply sampled blood TCRbeta repertoires from subjects exposed to, actively infected with, or recovered from COVID-19. The material from the prospective study consisted of cDNA or gDNA derived from T cells, B-cell-depleted T cells, or PBMCs. Broader findings and caveats from the paper: Clinical and demographic metadata were provided uncurated, with the amount varying by source and participant.

Taken from cysteine to phenylalanine, the CDR3 has 14 residues. The kept DNA is CDR3 alone, 42 bases in frame from the first base. Reading the germline V gene gives CDR1 SGHRS and CDR2 YFSETQ. V is shortened by 4 bases, J by 1 base, and the region joining them spans 11 bases. TCRbeta CDR3 regions were amplified from genomic DNA using the immunoSEQ Assay, a bias-controlled multiplex PCR. The published analysis was carried out like this. Within the assay, amplification of reference gene primers was used to estimate how many nucleated cells each sample contained. To quantify the absolute abundance of each unique TCRbeta CDR3 rearrangement, sequence reads were collapsed and filtered. For each sample, productive Simpson clonality was calculated as the square root of Simpson's diversity index over productive rearrangements. Not all clones reach the TCRdb copy of this immuneACCESS table, which keeps in-frame sequences only. Checked studies attribute under half of the gap to unresolved V genes and leave the rest unexplained. V and J calls plus clone size are reproduced from that table; the DNA served to infer D and trimming. Counted in this sample were 90,000 to 120,000 clones; 65% to 90% of them appeared once. Clones ranked in the top ten supply roughly 2.6% of the sample.

Enrolling through a virtual design, the prospective study's participants ranged in age from about 18 to 89 years and lived across about two dozen United States geographic areas. Cohort assignment in the prospective study relied on participant-reported clinical history from a screening survey and a study questionnaire. Recovered participants in ImmuneRACE Cohort 3 were defined by two consecutive negative NP/OP PCR tests, clearance by a healthcare professional, or resolution of symptoms. Each participant in the prospective study had whole blood, serum and a nasopharyngeal or oropharyngeal swab collected by mobile phlebotomists. Additional blood draws and questionnaires over an approximately 2-month period could optionally be provided by prospective study participants. Blood samples from the prospective study were shipped frozen or at room temperature prior to DNA extraction.

The sample comprised PBMCs or T cells enriched from blood (not recorded which). The chain uses TRBV5-1 and TRBJ1-1, with TRBD1 tentatively as D gene (6 bases match). This sequence was found in a woman aged 45-59 years who had recovered from COVID-19. Read as DNA, the sequence is TGCGCCAGCAGCATTCAGGGACAGAACACTGAAGCTTTCTTT. It encodes CASSIQGQNTEAFF.